This T cell receptor (beta chain) comes out of a study of control samples from healthy donors and cancer patients. TCRdb keeps only in-frame clones here, not all; method: immunoSEQ multiplex PCR. The sample contains under 200,000 clones, approximately 93% of which appear only once. The ends were cut back, 4 bases at V and 0 bases at J, with 16 bases in the middle. There are 16 residues in the CDR3. The source is a woman aged 40-49 years in good health. Sequenced material: blood. The V and J genes are TRBV23-1 and TRBJ2-7; D might be TRBD1 (6 bases). TRBV23-1 is designated an ORF whose function remains uncertain. CDR3 region: CASSLALKDSSYEQYF. The CDR3 DNA follows: TGCGCCAGCAGTCTCGCCTTGAAGGACAGCTCCTACGAGCAGTACTTC.